This T cell receptor beta chain emerged from a study of T cells after yellow fever vaccination. Study results and caveats: Weaker overall was a secondary response that nonetheless peaked faster, on day 5 versus 15. Primary-vaccination clones mostly resurfaced post-booster (nearly 97% CD4, roughly 87% CD8). Researchers noted that a small share of clonotypes showed up in both CD4 and CD8 compartments.

Germline CDR1 DFQATT, CDR2 SNEGSKA (reference sequence). V shed 0 bases and J shed 4 bases, with 15 bases lying between them. This CDR3 is 15 amino acids long. From the 5' RACE reads, TCRdb called clonotypes with MiXCR, one entry per CDR3 protein. The sample has approximately 450,000 distinct CDR3 sequences, 18% seen once. A remark on this clonotype: The antigen is undetermined.

The starting material was PBMCs, obtained before the yellow fever booster vaccination. This TCR was sampled from a man younger than 35 who received the YFV17D yellow fever vaccine. The chain employs TRBV20-1 and TRBJ1-1; D is possibly TRBD1 (5 bases). The CDR3 DNA follows: TGCAGTGCTAGAGATCAAGGGTGGAGGGGCACTGAAGCTTTCTTT. This sequence encodes CSARDQGWRGTEAFF.